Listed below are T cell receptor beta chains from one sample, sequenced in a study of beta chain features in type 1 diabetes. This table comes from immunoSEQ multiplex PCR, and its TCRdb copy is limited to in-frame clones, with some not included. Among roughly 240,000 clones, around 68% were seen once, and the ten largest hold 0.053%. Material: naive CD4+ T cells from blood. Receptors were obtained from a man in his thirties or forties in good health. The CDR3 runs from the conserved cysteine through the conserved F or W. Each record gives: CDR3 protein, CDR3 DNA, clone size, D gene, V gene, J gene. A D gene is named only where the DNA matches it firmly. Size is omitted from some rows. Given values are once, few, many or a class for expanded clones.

CDR3 protein: CASSLFSSEGGNEQFF
CDR3 DNA: TGCGCCAGCAGCTTGTTTTCCAGCGAGGGTGGTAATGAGCAGTTCTTC
clone size: -
D gene: -
V gene: TRBV5-1
J gene: TRBJ2-1

CDR3 protein: CASSSRSGANVLTF
CDR3 DNA: TGTGCCAGCAGTAGCCGCTCTGGGGCCAACGTCCTGACTTTC
clone size: -
D gene: -
V gene: TRBV27
J gene: TRBJ2-6

CDR3 protein: CAWSPTGREQYF
CDR3 DNA: TGTGCCTGGAGTCCGACGGGCAGGGAGCAGTACTTC
clone size: -
D gene: -
V gene: TRBV30
J gene: TRBJ2-7

CDR3 protein: CAWSVGQGTGETQYF
CDR3 DNA: TGTGCCTGGAGTGTAGGACAGGGGACGGGAGAGACCCAGTACTTC
clone size: -
D gene: TRBD1
V gene: TRBV30
J gene: TRBJ2-5

CDR3 protein: CASSQANTPGGELFF
CDR3 DNA: TGCGCCAGCAGCCAAGCAAACACCCCAGGCGGGGAGCTGTTTTTT
clone size: -
D gene: -
V gene: TRBV4-3
J gene: TRBJ2-2

CDR3 protein: CASSPRTGLAGAETQYF
CDR3 DNA: TGTGCCAGCAGCCCACGGACTGGGCTAGCGGGAGCGGAGACCCAGTACTTC
clone size: -
D gene: TRBD2
V gene: TRBV9
J gene: TRBJ2-5

CDR3 protein: CASSKTGYEQYF
CDR3 DNA: TGTGCCAGCAGTAAGACTGGCTACGAGCAGTACTTC
clone size: -
D gene: -
V gene: TRBV5-6
J gene: TRBJ2-7

CDR3 protein: CASSLGQGNQPQHF
CDR3 DNA: TGTGCCAGCAGCTTAGGCCAGGGAAATCAGCCCCAGCATTTT
clone size: -
D gene: -
V gene: TRBV7-2
J gene: TRBJ1-5

CDR3 protein: CASSRGETQYF
CDR3 DNA: TGTGCCAGCAGTAGAGGGGAGACCCAGTACTTC
clone size: -
D gene: -
V gene: TRBV6-5
J gene: TRBJ2-5

CDR3 protein: CAFDSAGPDTQYF
CDR3 DNA: TGTGCCTTCGACTCCGCGGGGCCAGATACGCAGTATTTT
clone size: few
D gene: -
V gene: TRBV30
J gene: TRBJ2-3

CDR3 protein: CASKRERGNEQFF
CDR3 DNA: TGCGCCAGTAAGCGGGAGAGAGGGAATGAGCAGTTCTTC
clone size: -
D gene: TRBD2
V gene: TRBV4-3
J gene: TRBJ2-1

CDR3 protein: CASKAGVWETQYF
CDR3 DNA: TGTGCCAGCAAGGCAGGGGTTTGGGAGACCCAGTACTTC
clone size: -
D gene: -
V gene: TRBV6-1
J gene: TRBJ2-5

CDR3 protein: CASGSQGSGQPQHF
CDR3 DNA: TGTGCTAGTGGATCACAGGGCTCCGGTCAGCCCCAGCATTTT
clone size: -
D gene: -
V gene: TRBV12-5
J gene: TRBJ1-5

CDR3 protein: CASSQGGLRETQYF
CDR3 DNA: TGTGCCAGCAGTCAGGGTGGGCTGAGAGAGACCCAGTACTTC
clone size: once
D gene: -
V gene: TRBV28
J gene: TRBJ2-5

CDR3 protein: CASTFDRDLYGYTF
CDR3 DNA: TGTGCCAGCACCTTCGACAGGGACCTCTATGGCTACACCTTC
clone size: once
D gene: TRBD1
V gene: TRBV7-9
J gene: TRBJ1-2

CDR3 protein: CASSLEGSTDTQYF
CDR3 DNA: TGCGCCAGCAGCTTGGAGGGTAGCACAGATACGCAGTATTTT
clone size: few
D gene: -
V gene: TRBV5-1
J gene: TRBJ2-3

CDR3 protein: CASSLSGGQETQYF
CDR3 DNA: TGTGCCAGCAGCCTGTCTGGCGGCCAAGAGACCCAGTACTTC
clone size: -
D gene: -
V gene: TRBV7-9
J gene: TRBJ2-5

CDR3 protein: CASGRGTSGHFYNEQFF
CDR3 DNA: TGCGCCAGCGGCAGGGGGACTAGCGGGCATTTCTACAATGAGCAGTTCTTC
clone size: few
D gene: TRBD2
V gene: TRBV23-1
J gene: TRBJ2-1

CDR3 protein: CASSDYGRDEQYF
CDR3 DNA: TGTGCCAGCAGTGATTATGGACGGGACGAGCAGTACTTC
clone size: few
D gene: -
V gene: TRBV25-1
J gene: TRBJ2-7

CDR3 protein: CASSLSGQGNSPLHF
CDR3 DNA: TGTGCCAGCAGCTTATCGGGACAGGGAAATTCACCCCTCCACTTT
clone size: -
D gene: TRBD1
V gene: TRBV7-2
J gene: TRBJ1-6

CDR3 protein: CSVETGSGANVLTF
CDR3 DNA: TGCAGCGTTGAAACCGGTTCTGGGGCCAACGTCCTGACTTTC
clone size: -
D gene: -
V gene: TRBV29-1
J gene: TRBJ2-6

CDR3 protein: CSVDPRKPYNEQFF
CDR3 DNA: TGCAGCGTCGATCCCCGGAAGCCCTACAATGAGCAGTTCTTC
clone size: few
D gene: -
V gene: TRBV29-1
J gene: TRBJ2-1

CDR3 protein: CASSLDSGRFYEQYF
CDR3 DNA: TGTGCCAGCAGCTTAGATAGCGGGAGGTTTTACGAGCAGTACTTC
clone size: -
D gene: TRBD2
V gene: TRBV11-2
J gene: TRBJ2-7

CDR3 protein: CAWEGRTNTGELFF
CDR3 DNA: TGTGCCTGGGAGGGGCGGACGAACACCGGGGAGCTGTTTTTT
clone size: few
D gene: -
V gene: TRBV30
J gene: TRBJ2-2

CDR3 protein: CAWSLSRVGEQYF
CDR3 DNA: TGTGCCTGGAGTTTATCCAGGGTTGGGGAGCAGTACTTC
clone size: -
D gene: -
V gene: TRBV30
J gene: TRBJ2-7

CDR3 protein: CASSEFRGSSYEQYF
CDR3 DNA: TGTGCCAGCAGTGAATTTCGCGGGAGCTCCTACGAGCAGTACTTC
clone size: -
D gene: TRBD2
V gene: TRBV25-1
J gene: TRBJ2-7

CDR3 protein: CAWTPGQGSNQPQHF
CDR3 DNA: TGTGCCTGGACCCCGGGACAGGGCAGCAATCAGCCCCAGCATTTT
clone size: -
D gene: TRBD1
V gene: TRBV30
J gene: TRBJ1-5

CDR3 protein: CASRGFGTPETQYF
CDR3 DNA: TGTGCCAGCAGAGGCTTCGGGACCCCGGAGACCCAGTACTTC
clone size: -
D gene: -
V gene: TRBV2
J gene: TRBJ2-5

CDR3 protein: CASSLEGFSNQPQHF
CDR3 DNA: TGCGCCAGCAGCTTGGAGGGGTTTAGCAATCAGCCCCAGCATTTT
clone size: once
D gene: -
V gene: TRBV5-1
J gene: TRBJ1-5

CDR3 protein: CAWSWGLNYGYTF
CDR3 DNA: TGTGCCTGGAGTTGGGGCCTTAACTATGGCTACACCTTC
clone size: once
D gene: -
V gene: TRBV30
J gene: TRBJ1-2

CDR3 protein: CAWSVVRRNTGELFF
CDR3 DNA: TGTGCCTGGAGTGTGGTGCGACGGAACACCGGGGAGCTGTTTTTT
clone size: -
D gene: -
V gene: TRBV30
J gene: TRBJ2-2

CDR3 protein: CASSQTGTGQPQHF
CDR3 DNA: TGCGCCAGCAGCCAGACTGGGACGGGGCAGCCCCAGCATTTT
clone size: -
D gene: -
V gene: TRBV4-1
J gene: TRBJ1-5

CDR3 protein: CATSRAPPETQYF
CDR3 DNA: TGTGCCACCAGCAGAGCGCCCCCGGAGACCCAGTACTTC
clone size: -
D gene: -
V gene: TRBV15
J gene: TRBJ2-5

CDR3 protein: CASSLPRGGGTDTQYF
CDR3 DNA: TGTGCCAGCAGTTTACCACGCGGTGGGGGCACAGATACGCAGTATTTT
clone size: -
D gene: -
V gene: TRBV28
J gene: TRBJ2-3

CDR3 protein: CMAQKGETQYF
CDR3 DNA: TGCATGGCGCAAAAGGGCGAGACCCAGTACTTC
clone size: -
D gene: -
V gene: TRBV20-1
J gene: TRBJ2-5

CDR3 protein: CASSAGLRQYF
CDR3 DNA: TGTGCCAGCAGTGCGGGACTGCGGCAGTACTTC
clone size: -
D gene: -
V gene: TRBV25-1
J gene: TRBJ2-7

CDR3 protein: CASSDRGRETQYF
CDR3 DNA: TGTGCCAGCAGTGACAGGGGGCGTGAGACCCAGTACTTC
clone size: -
D gene: TRBD1
V gene: TRBV6-5
J gene: TRBJ2-5

CDR3 protein: CAWSPGGPGNTIYF
CDR3 DNA: TGTGCCTGGAGCCCAGGCGGTCCTGGAAACACCATATATTTT
clone size: -
D gene: -
V gene: TRBV30
J gene: TRBJ1-3

CDR3 protein: CSVDGTRDGNTEAFF
CDR3 DNA: TGCAGCGTTGATGGAACGAGGGATGGGAACACTGAAGCTTTCTTT
clone size: once
D gene: -
V gene: TRBV29-1
J gene: TRBJ1-1

CDR3 protein: CSSLQGGNAEAFF
CDR3 DNA: TGCAGCTCCTTACAGGGAGGGAACGCTGAAGCTTTCTTT
clone size: -
D gene: -
V gene: TRBV29-1
J gene: TRBJ1-1

CDR3 protein: CAWSGGPVTEAFF
CDR3 DNA: TGTGCCTGGAGTGGGGGGCCCGTCACTGAAGCTTTCTTT
clone size: -
D gene: -
V gene: TRBV30
J gene: TRBJ1-1

CDR3 protein: CASSPRQGIVYGYTF
CDR3 DNA: TGCGCCAGCAGCCCTCGACAGGGGATCGTCTATGGCTACACCTTC
clone size: -
D gene: TRBD1
V gene: TRBV5-1
J gene: TRBJ1-2

CDR3 protein: CASRGETQYF
CDR3 DNA: TGTGCCAGCAGGGGGGAGACCCAGTACTTC
clone size: few
D gene: -
V gene: TRBV6-6
J gene: TRBJ2-5

CDR3 protein: CASSPTSGRSFEQFF
CDR3 DNA: TGTGCCAGCAGCCCGACTAGCGGGAGAAGTTTTGAGCAGTTCTTC
clone size: once
D gene: TRBD2
V gene: TRBV9
J gene: TRBJ2-1

CDR3 protein: CASGQEDIQYF
CDR3 DNA: TGTGCCAGCGGACAGGAAGACATTCAGTACTTC
clone size: -
D gene: TRBD1
V gene: TRBV2
J gene: TRBJ2-4

CDR3 protein: CASSLAGSLDEQFF
CDR3 DNA: TGCGCCAGCAGCTTGGCCGGGTCTTTGGATGAGCAGTTCTTC
clone size: -
D gene: -
V gene: TRBV5-1
J gene: TRBJ2-1

CDR3 protein: CASSLAIGTGTQYF
CDR3 DNA: TGTGCCAGCAGCTTAGCTATCGGGACGGGTACGCAGTATTTT
clone size: once
D gene: -
V gene: TRBV7-9
J gene: TRBJ2-3

CDR3 protein: CSAGLAASTDTQYF
CDR3 DNA: TGCAGCGCCGGACTAGCGGCTAGCACAGATACGCAGTATTTT
clone size: few
D gene: TRBD2
V gene: TRBV29-1
J gene: TRBJ2-3

CDR3 protein: CASSLGTPSTDTQYF
CDR3 DNA: TGCGCCAGCAGCTTGGGAACTCCCAGCACAGATACGCAGTATTTT
clone size: -
D gene: -
V gene: TRBV5-1
J gene: TRBJ2-3

CDR3 protein: CASSEEGVEQYF
CDR3 DNA: TGTGCCAGCAGTGAAGAGGGGGTCGAGCAGTACTTC
clone size: -
D gene: -
V gene: TRBV2
J gene: TRBJ2-7

CDR3 protein: CASRGNTEAFF
CDR3 DNA: TGTGCCTCGAGGGGGAACACTGAAGCTTTCTTT
clone size: once
D gene: -
V gene: TRBV30
J gene: TRBJ1-1

CDR3 protein: CASSFIGLGYNEQFF
CDR3 DNA: TGTGCCAGCAGCTTTATCGGACTAGGCTACAATGAGCAGTTCTTC
clone size: -
D gene: TRBD2
V gene: TRBV11-2
J gene: TRBJ2-1

CDR3 protein: CASRGLVLTDTQYF
CDR3 DNA: TGTGCCAGCAGAGGACTGGTCCTCACAGATACGCAGTATTTT
clone size: -
D gene: -
V gene: TRBV7-2
J gene: TRBJ2-3

CDR3 protein: CASSLGLAGGTYNEQFF
CDR3 DNA: TGTGCCAGCAGCTTGGGGCTAGCAGGGGGAACCTACAATGAGCAGTTCTTC
clone size: -
D gene: TRBD1
V gene: TRBV5-6
J gene: TRBJ2-1

CDR3 protein: CASSLVSYEQYF
CDR3 DNA: TGTGCCAGCAGCTTAGTCTCCTACGAGCAGTACTTC
clone size: -
D gene: -
V gene: TRBV7-9
J gene: TRBJ2-7

CDR3 protein: CSAGDRVQETQYF
CDR3 DNA: TGCAGCGCTGGGGACAGGGTTCAAGAGACCCAGTACTTC
clone size: few
D gene: TRBD1
V gene: TRBV29-1
J gene: TRBJ2-5

CDR3 protein: CATSQGGSWEYGVAYNEQFF
CDR3 DNA: TGTGCCACCAGCCAGGGGGGCTCTTGGGAGTACGGAGTTGCCTACAATGAGCAGTTCTTC
clone size: -
D gene: -
V gene: TRBV15
J gene: TRBJ2-1

CDR3 protein: CSVIRLAGGDTQYF
CDR3 DNA: TGCAGCGTCATCCGACTAGCGGGAGGGGATACGCAGTATTTT
clone size: once
D gene: TRBD2
V gene: TRBV29-1
J gene: TRBJ2-3

CDR3 protein: CASSGAPGQRNEKLFF
CDR3 DNA: TGTGCCAGCAGCGGAGCCCCGGGACAGCGGAATGAAAAACTGTTTTTT
clone size: -
D gene: TRBD1
V gene: TRBV9
J gene: TRBJ1-4